This T cell receptor (beta chain) was sequenced during a study of blood T cell repertoires in COVID-19. Germline V lookup: CDR1 MNHNY, CDR2 SVGAGI (reference sequence). The CDR3 spans 16 residues. With V trimmed by 5 bases and J by 4 bases, 10 bases remained unmatched. Sequencing was performed with immunoSEQ multiplex PCR; in TCRdb, only in-frame clones are kept and a portion is missing. The repertoire includes more than 60,000 clones, roughly 80% of them detected once, and roughly an eighth sits in the top ten. The TCR was taken from a woman aged 80 or over with acute or convalescent COVID-19. The specimen sequenced was peripheral blood. The V call is TRBV6-6, the J call TRBJ2-3; 9 nucleotides agree with TRBD2. In nucleotides, the CDR3 is TGTGCCAGCAGTACCCGCAGCGGGAGGCGGGCAGATACGCAGTATTTT. As protein: CASSTRSGRRADTQYF.